This T cell receptor (beta chain) was captured by sequencing in a study of early T cells in non-severe SARS-CoV-2 infection. The J segment lost 6 bases and the V segment lost 5 bases, leaving 5 bases of the junction unmatched. Germline V gives CDR1 SGHTA, CDR2 FQGNSA. This CDR3 has 14 residues. Overall study results and limits: VDJdb matching, biased toward anti-spike CD8 responses, missed private and CD4 specificities.

One entry per CDR3 protein results from TCRdb running MiXCR on the 5' RACE reads. Of about 30,000 distinct CDR3 sequences detected, roughly 6.6% appear once; the ten largest clones hold about two fifths. Many counts were recorded for this clonotype. Its specificity is not known. Sample: whole blood. The source is an adult who was a healthcare worker with PCR-confirmed SARS-CoV-2 infection or an uninfected control (not recorded which). This chain joins TRBV7-2 and TRBJ1-5, with 9 positions matching TRBD1. The CDR3 DNA is TGTGCCAGCAGCCCACAGGGGGCGCCTCAGCCCCAGCATTTT. Translation gives CASSPQGAPQPQHF. Based on the CDR3 plus reference TRBV7-2 and TRBJ1-5, the full variable domain is GAGVSQSPSNKVTEKGKDVELRCDPISGHTALYWYRQSLGQGLEFLIYFQGNSAPDKSGLPSDRFSAERTGGSVSTLTIQRTQQEDSAVYLCASSPQGAPQPQHFGDGTRLSIL.